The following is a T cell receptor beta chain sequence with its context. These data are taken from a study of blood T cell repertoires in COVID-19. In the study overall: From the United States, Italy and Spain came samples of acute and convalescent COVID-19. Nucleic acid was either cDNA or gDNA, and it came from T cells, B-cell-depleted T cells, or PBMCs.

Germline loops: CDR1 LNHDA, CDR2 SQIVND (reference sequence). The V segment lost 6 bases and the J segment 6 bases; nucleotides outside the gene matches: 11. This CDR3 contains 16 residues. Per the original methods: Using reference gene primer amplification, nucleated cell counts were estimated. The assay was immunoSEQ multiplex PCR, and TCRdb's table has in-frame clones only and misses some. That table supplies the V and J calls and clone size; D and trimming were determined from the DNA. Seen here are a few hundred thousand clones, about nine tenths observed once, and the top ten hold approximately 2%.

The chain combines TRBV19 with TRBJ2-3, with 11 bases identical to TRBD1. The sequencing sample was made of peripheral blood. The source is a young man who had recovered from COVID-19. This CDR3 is CASSVPGQGGADTQYF. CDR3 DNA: TGTGCCAGTAGCGTTCCGGGACAGGGGGGAGCTGATACGCAGTATTTT.